This T cell receptor (beta chain) was captured in a study of blood T cell repertoires in COVID-19. Turning to the study itself: From the United States, Italy and Spain came samples of acute and convalescent COVID-19. Sample material is recorded as cDNA or gDNA derived from T cells, B-cell-depleted T cells, or PBMCs.

Germline CDR1 SEHNR, CDR2 FQNEAQ (reference sequence). The V and J ends lost 1 base and 4 bases, in that order; junction bases with no gene match: 11. The CDR3 sequence is 17 residues long. Methods used by the authors: How many nucleated cells were present was estimated from reference gene primer amplification. The data were produced by immunoSEQ multiplex PCR, yet TCRdb's version contains in-frame clones alone and is incomplete. The V and J calls and clone size come from that table; D and trimming were worked out from the DNA. The sample has fewer than 55,000 clones, approximately 84% seen once. The specimen sequenced was peripheral blood. This receptor was identified in a man aged 50 to 59 with acute or convalescent COVID-19. The rearrangement links TRBV7-9 to TRBJ1-2; 8 bases are a match to TRBD1. CDR3 DNA: TGTGCCAGCAGCTTAGTGGGCTCCTGGGACAGGTCCTATGGCTACACCTTC. Protein product: CASSLVGSWDRSYGYTF.